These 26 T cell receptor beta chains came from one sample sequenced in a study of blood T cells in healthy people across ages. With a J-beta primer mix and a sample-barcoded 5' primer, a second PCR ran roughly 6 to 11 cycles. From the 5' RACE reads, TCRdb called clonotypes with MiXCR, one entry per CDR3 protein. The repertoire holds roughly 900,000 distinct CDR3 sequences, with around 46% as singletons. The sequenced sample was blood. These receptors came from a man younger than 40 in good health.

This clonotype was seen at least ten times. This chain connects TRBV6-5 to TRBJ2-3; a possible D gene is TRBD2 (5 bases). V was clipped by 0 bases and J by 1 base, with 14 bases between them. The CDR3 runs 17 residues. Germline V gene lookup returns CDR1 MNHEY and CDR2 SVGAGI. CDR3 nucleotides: TGTGCCAGCAGTTACTCTGGACTCACGGTTGGCACAGATACGCAGTATTTT. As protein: CASSYSGLTVGTDTQYF.

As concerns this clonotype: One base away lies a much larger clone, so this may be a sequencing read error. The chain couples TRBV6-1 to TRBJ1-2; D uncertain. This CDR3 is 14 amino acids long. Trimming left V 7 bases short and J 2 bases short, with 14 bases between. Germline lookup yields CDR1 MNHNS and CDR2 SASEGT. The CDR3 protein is CASNPRKTNYGYTF. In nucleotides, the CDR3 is TGTGCCAGCAACCCAAGAAAAACGAACTATGGCTACACCTTC.

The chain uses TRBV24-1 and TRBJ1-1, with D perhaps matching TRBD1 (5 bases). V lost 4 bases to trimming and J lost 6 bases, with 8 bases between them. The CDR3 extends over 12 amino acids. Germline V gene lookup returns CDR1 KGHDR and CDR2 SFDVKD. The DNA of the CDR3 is TGTGCCACCAGTGACGGGGGTCCTGAAGCTTTCTTT. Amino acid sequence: CATSDGGPEAFF.

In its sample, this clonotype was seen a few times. CDR3 DNA: TGCAGTGCTAGGGCCTCGGTGGGTTACAATGAGCAGTTCTTC. Its translation is CSARASVGYNEQFF. V usage is TRBV20-1 and J usage is TRBJ2-1; D is undetermined. This CDR3 region has 14 residues. Trimming removed 3 bases at V and 4 bases at J, with 13 bases between. Germline V gene lookup returns CDR1 DFQATT and CDR2 SNEGSKA (reference sequence).

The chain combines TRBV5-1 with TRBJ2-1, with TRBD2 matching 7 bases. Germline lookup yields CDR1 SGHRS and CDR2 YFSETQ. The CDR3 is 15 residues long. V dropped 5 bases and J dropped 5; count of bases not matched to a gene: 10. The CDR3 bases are TGCGCCAGCAGGAGCGGGGCCATGAACCACAATGAGCAGTTCTTC. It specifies CASRSGAMNHNEQFF.

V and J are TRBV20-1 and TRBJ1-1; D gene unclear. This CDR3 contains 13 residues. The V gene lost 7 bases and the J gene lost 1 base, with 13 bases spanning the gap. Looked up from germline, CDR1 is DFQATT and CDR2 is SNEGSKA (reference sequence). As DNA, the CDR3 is TGCAGTGGAACCGGGGATACGAACACTGAAGCTTTCTTT. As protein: CSGTGDTNTEAFF.

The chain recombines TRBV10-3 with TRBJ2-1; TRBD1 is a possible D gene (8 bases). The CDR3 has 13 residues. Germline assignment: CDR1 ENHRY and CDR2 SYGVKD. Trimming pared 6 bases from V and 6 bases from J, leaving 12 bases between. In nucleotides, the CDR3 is TGTGCCATCAGAGCGGGACAGGTCAATGAGCAGTTCTTC. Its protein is CAIRAGQVNEQFF.

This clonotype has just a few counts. The chain's CDR3 is CSAREGGRTEAFF. The CDR3, as DNA: TGCAGTGCTAGAGAAGGGGGCCGGACTGAAGCTTTCTTT. This chain uses TRBV20-1 with TRBJ1-1, with 7 bases lining up with TRBD1. J was trimmed by 5 bases and V by 0 bases; bases with no gene match: 3. This CDR3 has 13 amino acids. CDR1 is DFQATT and CDR2 is SNEGSKA in the germline V gene (reference sequence).

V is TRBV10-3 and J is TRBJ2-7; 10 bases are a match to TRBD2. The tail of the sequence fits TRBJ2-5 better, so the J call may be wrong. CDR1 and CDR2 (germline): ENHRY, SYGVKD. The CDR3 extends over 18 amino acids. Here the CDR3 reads CAISERRSGGRNKETQYF. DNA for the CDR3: TGTGCCATCAGTGAGAGGCGTAGCGGGGGGCGAAACAAAGAGACCCAGTACTTC.

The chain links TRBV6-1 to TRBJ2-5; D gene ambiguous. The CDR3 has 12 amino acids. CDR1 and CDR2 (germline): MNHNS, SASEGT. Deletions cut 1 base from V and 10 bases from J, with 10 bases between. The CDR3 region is CASSEVRELQYF. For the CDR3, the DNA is TGTGCCAGCAGTGAAGTGAGAGAGCTCCAGTACTTC.

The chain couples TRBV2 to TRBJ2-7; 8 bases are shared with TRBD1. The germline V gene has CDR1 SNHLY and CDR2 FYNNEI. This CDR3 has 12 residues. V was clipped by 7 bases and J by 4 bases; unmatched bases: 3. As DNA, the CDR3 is TGTGCCAGCATGCAGGGGGCGTACGAGCAGTACTTC. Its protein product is CASMQGAYEQYF.

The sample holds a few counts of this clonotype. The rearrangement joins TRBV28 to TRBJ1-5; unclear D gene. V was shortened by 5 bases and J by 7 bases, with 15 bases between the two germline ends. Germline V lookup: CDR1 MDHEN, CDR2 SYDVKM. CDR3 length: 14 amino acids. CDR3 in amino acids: CASSRREALQPQHF. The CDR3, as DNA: TGTGCCAGCAGTCGGAGGGAGGCCTTGCAGCCCCAGCATTTT.

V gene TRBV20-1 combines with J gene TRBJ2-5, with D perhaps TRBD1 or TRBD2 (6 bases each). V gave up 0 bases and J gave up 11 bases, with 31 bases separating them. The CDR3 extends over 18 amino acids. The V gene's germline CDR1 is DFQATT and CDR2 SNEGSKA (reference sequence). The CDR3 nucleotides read TGCAGTGCTAGAGATCTCGGAGGGTATGGGACACCGTGGTCGGAGCAGTACTTC. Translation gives CSARDLGGYGTPWSEQYF.

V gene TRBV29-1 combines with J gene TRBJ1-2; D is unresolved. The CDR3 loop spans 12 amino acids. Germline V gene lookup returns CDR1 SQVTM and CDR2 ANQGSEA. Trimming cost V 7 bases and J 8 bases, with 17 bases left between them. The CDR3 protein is CSGRTEAGGYTF. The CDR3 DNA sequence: TGCAGCGGAAGGACGGAGGCGGGGGGCTACACCTTC.

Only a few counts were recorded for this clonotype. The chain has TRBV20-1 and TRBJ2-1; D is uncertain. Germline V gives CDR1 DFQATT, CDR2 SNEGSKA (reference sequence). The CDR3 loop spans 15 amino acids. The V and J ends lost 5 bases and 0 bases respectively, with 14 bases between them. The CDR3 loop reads CSAGSIDSSYNEQFF. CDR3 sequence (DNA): TGCAGTGCTGGCTCCATCGATTCCTCCTACAATGAGCAGTTCTTC.

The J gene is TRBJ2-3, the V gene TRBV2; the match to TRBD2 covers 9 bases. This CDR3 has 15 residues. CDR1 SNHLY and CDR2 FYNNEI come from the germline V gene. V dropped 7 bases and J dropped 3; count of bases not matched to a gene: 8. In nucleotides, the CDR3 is TGTGCCAGCAAAGGAGCGGGGGGCTGGACAGATACGCAGTATTTT. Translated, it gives CASKGAGGWTDTQYF.

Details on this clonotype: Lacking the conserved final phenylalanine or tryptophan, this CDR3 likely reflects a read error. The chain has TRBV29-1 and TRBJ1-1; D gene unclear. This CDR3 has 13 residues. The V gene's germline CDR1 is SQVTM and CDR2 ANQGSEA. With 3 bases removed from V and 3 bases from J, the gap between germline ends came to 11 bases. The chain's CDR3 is CSVERLMDTEAFV. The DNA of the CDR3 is TGCAGCGTTGAGCGGCTAATGGACACTGAAGCTTTCGTT.

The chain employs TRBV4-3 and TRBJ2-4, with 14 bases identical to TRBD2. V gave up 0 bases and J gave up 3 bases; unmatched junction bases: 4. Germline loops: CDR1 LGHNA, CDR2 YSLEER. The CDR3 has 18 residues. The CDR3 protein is CASSQEKGTSGGKNIQYF. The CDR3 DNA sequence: TGCGCCAGCAGCCAAGAAAAGGGGACTAGCGGGGGCAAAAACATTCAGTACTTC.

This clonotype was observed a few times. CDR3 DNA: TGCAGTGCGGGGGACAGGGGACGGTTAACTTTCTTT. Encoded protein: CSAGDRGRLTFF. V and J are TRBV20-1 and TRBJ1-1, with TRBD1 identical over 10 bases. Germline-derived CDR1 and CDR2 are DFQATT and SNEGSKA (reference sequence). This CDR3 has 12 residues. Trimming removed 6 bases from V and 12 bases from J; junction bases left unmatched: 10.

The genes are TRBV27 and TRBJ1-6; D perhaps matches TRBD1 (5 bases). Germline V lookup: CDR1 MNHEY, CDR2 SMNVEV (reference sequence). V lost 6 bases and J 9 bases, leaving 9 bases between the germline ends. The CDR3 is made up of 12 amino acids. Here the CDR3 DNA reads TGTGCCAGCAGGTCCAGGGCTTCACCCCTCCACTTT. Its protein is CASRSRASPLHF.

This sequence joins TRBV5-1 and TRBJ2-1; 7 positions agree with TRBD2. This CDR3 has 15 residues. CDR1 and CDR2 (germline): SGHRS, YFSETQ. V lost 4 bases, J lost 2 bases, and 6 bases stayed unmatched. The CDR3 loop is CASSLGDYPYNEQFF. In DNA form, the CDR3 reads TGCGCCAGCAGCCTAGGGGACTATCCCTACAATGAGCAGTTCTTC. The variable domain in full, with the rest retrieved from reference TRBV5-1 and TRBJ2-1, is KAGVTQTPRYLIKTRGQQVTLSCSPISGHRSVSWYQQTPGQGLQFLFEYFSETQRNKGNFPGRFSGRQFSNSRSEMNVSTLELGDSALYLCASSLGDYPYNEQFFGPGTRLTVL.

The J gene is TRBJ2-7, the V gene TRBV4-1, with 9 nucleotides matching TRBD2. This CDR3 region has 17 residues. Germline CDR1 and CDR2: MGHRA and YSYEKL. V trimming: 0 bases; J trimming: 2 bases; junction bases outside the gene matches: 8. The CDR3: CASSQETGLASTYEQYF. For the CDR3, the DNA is TGCGCCAGCAGCCAAGAAACCGGACTAGCGTCCACCTACGAGCAGTACTTC.

The CDR3 bases are TGCAGTGCTAGTAAGGGGACGGGCTCCTACAATGAGCAGTACTTC. This translates into CSASKGTGSYNEQYF. V gene TRBV20-1 combines with J gene TRBJ2-5; D possibly uses TRBD1 or TRBD2 (5 bases each). This CDR3 has 15 amino acids. Germline assignment: CDR1 DFQATT and CDR2 SNEGSKA (reference sequence). V lost 3 bases to trimming and J lost 11 bases, with 25 bases between them.

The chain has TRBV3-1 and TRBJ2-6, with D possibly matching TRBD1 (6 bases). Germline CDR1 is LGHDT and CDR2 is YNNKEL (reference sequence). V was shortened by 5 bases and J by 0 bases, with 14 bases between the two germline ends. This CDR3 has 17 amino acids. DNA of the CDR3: TGTGCCAGCAGCACCCCTACAGGGATCTCTGGGGCCAACGTCCTGACTTTC. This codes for CASSTPTGISGANVLTF.

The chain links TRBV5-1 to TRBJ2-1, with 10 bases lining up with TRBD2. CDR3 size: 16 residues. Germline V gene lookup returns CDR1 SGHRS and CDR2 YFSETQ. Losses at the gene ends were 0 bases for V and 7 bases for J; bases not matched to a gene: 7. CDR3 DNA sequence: TGCGCCAGCAGCTTGGAGAGAGCGGGGGGGTTGAATGAGCAGTTCTTC. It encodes CASSLERAGGLNEQFF.

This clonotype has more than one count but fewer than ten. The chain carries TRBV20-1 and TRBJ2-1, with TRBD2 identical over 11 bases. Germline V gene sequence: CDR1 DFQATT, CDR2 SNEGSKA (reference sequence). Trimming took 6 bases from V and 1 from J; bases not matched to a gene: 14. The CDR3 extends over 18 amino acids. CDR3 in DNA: TGCAGTGCGCCGCCGGCTAGCGGGGGGACAGTTTCCTACAATGAGCAGTTCTTC. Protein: CSAPPASGGTVSYNEQFF.